This T cell receptor (beta chain) is drawn from a study of T cells in Graves' hyperthyroidism and ophthalmopathy (dated by TCRdb to the late 2010s). A note on the overall study: Peripheral blood was collected at initial diagnosis, before any treatment. A discovery cohort of roughly 100 patients, roughly 45 with Graves' ophthalmopathy and about 58 with stable Graves' hyperthyroidism, was used to find distinguishing TCR V-J signatures. Whether ophthalmopathy could be predicted prospectively was tested in an independent validation cohort made up of 18 to 20 hyperthyroidism patients plus 17 patients who later progressed to ophthalmopathy. For training and testing, the 100 or so patients in the discovery cohort were randomly divided in a 7:3 ratio. In about 6 Graves' hyperthyroidism patients, the study also compared T-cell repertoires from thyroid tissue with T-cell repertoires from blood. Once sampling was done, hyperthyroidism patients were given methimazole at a starting dose of 30 mg daily, whereas ophthalmopathy patients were given high-dose intravenous methylprednisolone. According to the paper, TCR Vbeta CDR3 sequencing was carried out on 135 peripheral blood samples, which came from approximately 41 ophthalmopathy, under 85 hyperthyroidism and roughly 17 progressor patients.

The TCR beta CDR3 regions were amplified from the RNA transcripts. A first-round RT-PCR of the TCR CDR3 used the HTBI primer set with the Qiagen OneStep RT-PCR kit. Libraries were constructed in a second round of multiplex PCR, after which size selection and purification were performed. Paired-end sequencing of the libraries was performed with 100 bp reads on an Illumina HiSeq2000. Processing in the source paper ran as follows. Raw data were processed with SOAPnuke, discarding reads with adapters, uncalled bases, mean Phred below 15, or no exact constant-primer or identifier match. COPE v1.2.5 was used to merge the high-quality paired reads, and each unique nucleotide sequence was defined as a clonotype. MiTCR v1.1 was used to align the clonotypes against IMGT TRBV, TRBD and TRBJ reference segments. Only V-J combinations with frequency above 0.0001, covering approximately 99% of repertoires, were analysed. A TCS score was defined as the ratio between F50 (clonal expansion) and ExV (chaos), using BLOSUM62-based TCRdist between CDR3 peptides within each V-J. Welch's t-statistics and random forest reduced 514 V-J features to 10 to 15, which were used in a naive Bayes classifier (R e1071). The public sequencing data were trimmed at Q25 with fastp and processed into clonotypes with MiXCR by TCRdb, which kept only in-frame beta chains. CDR3 protein duplicates are merged, each entry listing the most common genes and DNA. Here the V and J calls rest on TCRdb's processing, not on the authors' analysis. For this sample the table gives roughly 330,000 distinct CDR3 sequences, of which around 17% were detected only once. Approximately 35% of the sample is in the top ten clones.

General conclusions and limits of the study: Most expanded thyroid clonotypes (frequency above 0.001) were also found in blood, which suggests that blood repertoires may mirror thyroid immune responses. In cross-validation, a model built on a 13 V-J signature told ophthalmopathy apart from stable hyperthyroidism with 87.88% sensitivity and around 83% specificity, and in testing the same model reached 80%/75%. In validation, the model predicted progression to ophthalmopathy a median of 6.5 months before onset, with approximately 70% sensitivity and about 75% specificity. Sample size was not statistically predetermined, and blinding of investigators to group allocation was not performed.

Stable Graves' hyperthyroidism was defined as the absence of progression to ophthalmopathy over 18 months of follow-up. Hyperthyroidism patients were aged 18 to 65 years and newly diagnosed, with disease duration of less than 2 months. Any patient with an uncontrolled infection, another autoimmune disease, pregnancy or lactation was excluded. Diagnoses relied on clinical symptoms, serum thyroxine and TRAb, thyroid ultrasound and orbital computed tomography. PBMCs were separated from roughly 10 ml of fresh peripheral blood using Ficoll-Paque density gradient centrifugation. Total RNA was extracted with Trizol reagent, and quality was checked on an Agilent 2100 Bioanalyzer. In regard to this clonotype: The clone's antigen remains unknown. Base-call qualities are not available, and no considerably larger clone is one nucleotide away.

This TCR was recovered from a man between 25 and 39 years old with Graves' hyperthyroidism. Sequences were obtained from blood.

The DNA reads as follows: TGTGCCAGCAGTTTGGAGAGGGCCTACGAGCAGTACTTC. Its translation reads: CASSLERAYEQYF. The sequence is built from TRBV6-2 or TRBV6-3 and TRBJ2-7; the D gene is possibly TRBD2, with 5 bases matching. The CDR3 goes from the cysteine to the phenylalanine over 13 residues. Only the CDR3 part of the read is kept: 39 bases, read in frame from the first base. The germline ends are 9 bases apart after V is trimmed by 4 bases and J by 2 bases. Looking up the germline V gene yields CDR1 MNHEY and CDR2 SVGEGT.